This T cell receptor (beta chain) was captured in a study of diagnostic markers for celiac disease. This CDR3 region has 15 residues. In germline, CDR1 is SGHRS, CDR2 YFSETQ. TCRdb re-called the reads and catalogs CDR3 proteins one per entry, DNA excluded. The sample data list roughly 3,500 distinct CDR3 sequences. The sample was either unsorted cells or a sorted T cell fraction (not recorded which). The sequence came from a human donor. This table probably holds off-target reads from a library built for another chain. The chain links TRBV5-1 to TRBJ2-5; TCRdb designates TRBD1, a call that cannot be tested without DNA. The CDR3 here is CASKDRGRTEETQYF.